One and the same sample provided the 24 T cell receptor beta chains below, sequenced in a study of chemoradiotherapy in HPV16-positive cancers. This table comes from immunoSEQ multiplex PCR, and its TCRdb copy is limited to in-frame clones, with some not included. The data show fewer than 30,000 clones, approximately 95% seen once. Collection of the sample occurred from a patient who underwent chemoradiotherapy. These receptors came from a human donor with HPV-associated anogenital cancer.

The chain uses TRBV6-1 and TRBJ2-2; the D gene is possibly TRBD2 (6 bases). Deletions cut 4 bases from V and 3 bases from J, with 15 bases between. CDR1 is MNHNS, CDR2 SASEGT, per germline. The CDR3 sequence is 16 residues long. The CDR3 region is CASSGTQRVHTGELFF. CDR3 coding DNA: TGTGCCAGCAGTGGAACCCAGCGGGTGCACACCGGGGAGCTGTTTTTT.

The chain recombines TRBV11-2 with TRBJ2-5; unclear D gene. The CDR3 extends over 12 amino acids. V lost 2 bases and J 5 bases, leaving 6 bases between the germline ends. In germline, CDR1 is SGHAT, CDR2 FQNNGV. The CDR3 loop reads CASSLYRETQYF. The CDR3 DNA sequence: TGTGCCAGCAGCTTATACCGGGAGACCCAGTACTTC.

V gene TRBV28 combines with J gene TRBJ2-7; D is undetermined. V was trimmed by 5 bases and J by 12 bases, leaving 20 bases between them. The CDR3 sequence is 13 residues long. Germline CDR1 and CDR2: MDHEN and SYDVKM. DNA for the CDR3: TGTGCCAGCAGTCGTCAGGTTATGGGCGTCTCGTACTTC. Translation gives CASSRQVMGVSYF. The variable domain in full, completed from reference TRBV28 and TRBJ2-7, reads DVKVTQSSRYLVKRTGEKVFLECVQDMDHENMFWYRQDPGLGLRLIYFSYDVKMKEKGDIPEGYSVSREKKERFSLILESASTNQTSMYLCASSRQVMGVSYFGPGTRLTVT.

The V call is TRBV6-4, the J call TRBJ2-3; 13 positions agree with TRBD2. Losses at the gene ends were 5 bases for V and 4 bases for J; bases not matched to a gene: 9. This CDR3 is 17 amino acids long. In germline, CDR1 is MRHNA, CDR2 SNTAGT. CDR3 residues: CASSRTSGGFEADTQYF. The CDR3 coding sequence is TGTGCCAGCAGTCGGACTAGCGGGGGCTTTGAGGCAGATACGCAGTATTTT.

CDR3 protein: CASSETGSTDTQYF. CDR3 sequence (DNA): TGCGCCAGCAGCGAGACAGGTAGCACAGATACGCAGTATTTT. V gene TRBV5-1 combines with J gene TRBJ2-3; D possibly corresponds to TRBD1 (6 bases). CDR1 and CDR2 (germline): SGHRS, YFSETQ. Trimming removed 4 bases from V and 0 bases from J, with 9 bases in between. This CDR3 region has 14 residues.

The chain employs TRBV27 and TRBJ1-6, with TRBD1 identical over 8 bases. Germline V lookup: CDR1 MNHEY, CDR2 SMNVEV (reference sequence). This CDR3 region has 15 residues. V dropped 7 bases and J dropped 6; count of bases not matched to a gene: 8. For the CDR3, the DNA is TGTGCCAGCAATATACGACAGGGGTCTAATTCACCCCTCCACTTT. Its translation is CASNIRQGSNSPLHF.

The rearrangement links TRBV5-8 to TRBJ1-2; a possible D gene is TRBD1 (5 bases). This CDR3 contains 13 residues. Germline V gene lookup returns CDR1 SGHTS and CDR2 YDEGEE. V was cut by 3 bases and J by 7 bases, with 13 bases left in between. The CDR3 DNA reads TGTGCCAGCAGCTATGGGACGAGGTCTGGCTACACCTTC. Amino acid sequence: CASSYGTRSGYTF.

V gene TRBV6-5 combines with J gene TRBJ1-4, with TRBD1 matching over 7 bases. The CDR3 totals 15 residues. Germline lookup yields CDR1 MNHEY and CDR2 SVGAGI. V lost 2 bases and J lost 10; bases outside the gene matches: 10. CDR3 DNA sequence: TGTGCCAGCAGTTACCTGGACAGGCTTGGCGGAAAACTGTTTTTT. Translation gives CASSYLDRLGGKLFF.

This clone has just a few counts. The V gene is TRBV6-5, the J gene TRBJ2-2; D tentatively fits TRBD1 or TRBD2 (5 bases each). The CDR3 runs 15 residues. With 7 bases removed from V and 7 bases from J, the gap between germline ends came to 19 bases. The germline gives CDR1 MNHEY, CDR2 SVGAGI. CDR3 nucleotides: TGTGCCAGCAAGATCACAGGCGGGCTCGTCGGGGAGCTGTTTTTT. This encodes CASKITGGLVGELFF.

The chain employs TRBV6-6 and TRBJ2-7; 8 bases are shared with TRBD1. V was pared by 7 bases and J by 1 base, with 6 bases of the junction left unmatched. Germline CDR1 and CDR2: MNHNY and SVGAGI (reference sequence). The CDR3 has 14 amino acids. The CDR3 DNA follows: TGTGCCAGCACCCCGGGACAGGCGTCCTACGAGCAGTACTTC. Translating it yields CASTPGQASYEQYF.

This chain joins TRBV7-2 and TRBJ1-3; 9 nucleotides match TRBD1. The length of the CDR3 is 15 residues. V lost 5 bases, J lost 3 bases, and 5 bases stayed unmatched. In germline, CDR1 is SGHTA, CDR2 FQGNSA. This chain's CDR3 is CASSTGGRVGNTIYF. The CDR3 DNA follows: TGTGCCAGCAGCACAGGGGGCAGGGTTGGAAACACCATATATTTT.

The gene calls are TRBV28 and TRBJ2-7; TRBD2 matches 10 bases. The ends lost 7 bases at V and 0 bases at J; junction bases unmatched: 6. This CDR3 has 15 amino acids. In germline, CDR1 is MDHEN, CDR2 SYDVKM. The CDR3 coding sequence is TGTGCCAGCATGCGGCTAGCGGGGGCCTCCTACGAGCAGTACTTC. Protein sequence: CASMRLAGASYEQYF.

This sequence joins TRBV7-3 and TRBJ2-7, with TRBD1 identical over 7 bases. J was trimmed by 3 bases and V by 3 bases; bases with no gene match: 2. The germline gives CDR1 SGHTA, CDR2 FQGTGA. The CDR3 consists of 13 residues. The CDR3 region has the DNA TGTGCCAGCAGCTTTGCAGGGGGCTACGAGCAGTACTTC. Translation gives CASSFAGGYEQYF.

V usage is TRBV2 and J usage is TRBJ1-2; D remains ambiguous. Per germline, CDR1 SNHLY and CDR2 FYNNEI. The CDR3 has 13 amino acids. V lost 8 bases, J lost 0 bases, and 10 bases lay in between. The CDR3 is CASSRDANYGYTF. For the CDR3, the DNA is TGTGCCAGCTCGAGAGACGCTAACTATGGCTACACCTTC.

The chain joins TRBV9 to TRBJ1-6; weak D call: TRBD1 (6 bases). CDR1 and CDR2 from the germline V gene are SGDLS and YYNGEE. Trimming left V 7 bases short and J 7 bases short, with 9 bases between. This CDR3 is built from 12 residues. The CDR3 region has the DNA TGTGCCAGCGGGGACAACAATTCACCCCTCCACTTT. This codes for CASGDNNSPLHF. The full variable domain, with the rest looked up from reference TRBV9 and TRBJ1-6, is DSGVTQTPKHLITATGQRVTLRCSPRSGDLSVYWYQQSLDQGLQFLIQYYNGEERAKGNILERFSAQQFPDLHSELNLSSLELGDSALYFCASGDNNSPLHFGNGTRLTVT.

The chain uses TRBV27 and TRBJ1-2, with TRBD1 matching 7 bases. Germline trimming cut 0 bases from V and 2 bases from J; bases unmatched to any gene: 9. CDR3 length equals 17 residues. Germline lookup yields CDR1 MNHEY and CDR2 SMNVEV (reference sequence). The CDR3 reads CASSLSGTVRPNYGYTF. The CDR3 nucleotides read TGTGCCAGCAGTTTATCCGGGACAGTTCGTCCGAACTATGGCTACACCTTC.

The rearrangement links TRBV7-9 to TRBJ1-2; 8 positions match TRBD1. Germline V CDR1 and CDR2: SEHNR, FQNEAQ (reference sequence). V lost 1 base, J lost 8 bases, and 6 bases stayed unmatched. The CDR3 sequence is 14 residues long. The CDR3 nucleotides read TGTGCCAGCAGCTTAGGTGGCAGGGGGCACGGCTACACCTTC. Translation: CASSLGGRGHGYTF.

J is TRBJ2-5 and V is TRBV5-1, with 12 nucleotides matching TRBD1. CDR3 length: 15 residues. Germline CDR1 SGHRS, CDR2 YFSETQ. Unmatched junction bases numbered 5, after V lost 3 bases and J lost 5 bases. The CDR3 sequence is CASSSSGQGAETQYF. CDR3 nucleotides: TGCGCCAGCAGCTCCTCGGGACAGGGGGCCGAGACCCAGTACTTC.

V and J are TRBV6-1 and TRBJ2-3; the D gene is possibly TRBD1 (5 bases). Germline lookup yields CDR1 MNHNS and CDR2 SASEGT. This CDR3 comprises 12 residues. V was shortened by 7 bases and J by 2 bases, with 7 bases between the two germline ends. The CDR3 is CASTGSTDTQYF. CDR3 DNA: TGTGCCAGCACAGGGTCCACAGATACGCAGTATTTT.

This CDR3 is CASSPGHGTSGYNEQFF. DNA of the CDR3: TGTGCCAGCAGTCCCGGACACGGGACTAGCGGTTACAATGAGCAGTTCTTC. The chain employs TRBV28 and TRBJ2-1; 11 nucleotides align to TRBD2. Looked up from germline, CDR1 is MDHEN and CDR2 is SYDVKM. Trimming took 5 bases from V and 4 from J; bases not matched to a gene: 10. The CDR3 totals 17 residues.

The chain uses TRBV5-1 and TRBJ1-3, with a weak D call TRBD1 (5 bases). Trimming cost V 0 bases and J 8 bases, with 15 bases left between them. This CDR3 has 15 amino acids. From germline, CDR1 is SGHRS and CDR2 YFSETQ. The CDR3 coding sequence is TGCGCCAGCAGCTTGGAGGGACCGCCACAGGACACCATATATTTT. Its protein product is CASSLEGPPQDTIYF.

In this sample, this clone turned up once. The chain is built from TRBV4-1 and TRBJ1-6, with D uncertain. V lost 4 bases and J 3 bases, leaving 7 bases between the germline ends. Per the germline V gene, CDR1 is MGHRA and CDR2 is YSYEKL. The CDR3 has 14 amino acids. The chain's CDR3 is CASSPDIYNSPLHF. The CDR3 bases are TGCGCCAGCAGCCCTGACATCTATAATTCACCCCTCCACTTT.

CDR3 residues: CASSLVLSQTTEAFF. The DNA for the CDR3 is TGTGCCAGCAGCTTAGTTCTGTCTCAGACCACTGAAGCTTTCTTT. J is TRBJ1-1 and V is TRBV7-8; D gene unclear. Germline CDR1 reads SGHVS; CDR2 reads FQNEAQ. There are 15 residues in the CDR3. The ends were cut back, 1 base at V and 4 bases at J, with 13 bases in the middle.

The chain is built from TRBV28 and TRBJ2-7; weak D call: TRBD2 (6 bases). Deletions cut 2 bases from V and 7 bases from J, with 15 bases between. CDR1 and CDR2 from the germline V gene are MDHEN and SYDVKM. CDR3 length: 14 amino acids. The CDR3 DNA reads TGTGCCAGCAGTTTAACGGGGGTCCCTAAGGAGCAGTACTTC. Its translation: CASSLTGVPKEQYF. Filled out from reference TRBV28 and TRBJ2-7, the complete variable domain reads DVKVTQSSRYLVKRTGEKVFLECVQDMDHENMFWYRQDPGLGLRLIYFSYDVKMKEKGDIPEGYSVSREKKERFSLILESASTNQTSMYLCASSLTGVPKEQYFGPGTRLTVT.